This note documents a single T cell receptor (beta chain) sequence. Its antigen is not identified. This specimen comes from a study of cytomegalovirus exposure and HLA in healthy donors. Study observations and caveats: A list of 164 TCR beta chains associated with cytomegalovirus was given.

CDR3 length equals 15 residues. Germline V lookup: CDR1 KGHSY, CDR2 FQNENV. V shed 1 base and J 4 bases; nucleotides not matched to a gene: 2. Produced via immunoSEQ multiplex PCR; TCRdb's table is partial and in-frame only. The table records about 110,000 clones, roughly 88% of them present only once. This sequence originates from a young woman in good health and CMV-seronegative. The V gene is TRBV16, the J gene TRBJ1-5, with 9 nucleotides matching TRBD1. The sequencing input was PBMCs. For the CDR3, the DNA is TGTGCCAGCAGCCAATTCGACAGGGGGAATCAGCCCCAGCATTTT. This translates into CASSQFDRGNQPQHF.